This TCR beta chain was retrieved from a study of blood T cell repertoires in COVID-19. Study in general: Samples taken during acute and convalescent COVID-19 were collected in the United States, Italy and Spain. T cells, B-cell-depleted T cells, or PBMCs provided the cDNA or gDNA that served as material.

This CDR3 contains 16 residues. V lost 3 bases to trimming and J lost 6 bases, with 15 bases between them. CDR1 is KGHSH, CDR2 LQKENI, per germline. Per the original methods: Quantification of nucleated cells was approximated via reference gene primer amplification. Profiled with immunoSEQ multiplex PCR; TCRdb holds only in-frame clones, not every one. The DNA was the basis for D and trimming; V, J and clone size are from that table. The sample lists hundreds of thousands of clones; over 75% were seen once. The chain employs TRBV18 and TRBJ1-6, with a possible D match to TRBD1 (6 bases). The specimen was peripheral blood. This sequence was found in a human donor in a cohort sampled during active COVID-19. The CDR3 DNA sequence: TGTGCCAGCTCACCCCCACAGGGTGGGGGTAATTCACCCCTCCACTTT. This encodes CASSPPQGGGNSPLHF.